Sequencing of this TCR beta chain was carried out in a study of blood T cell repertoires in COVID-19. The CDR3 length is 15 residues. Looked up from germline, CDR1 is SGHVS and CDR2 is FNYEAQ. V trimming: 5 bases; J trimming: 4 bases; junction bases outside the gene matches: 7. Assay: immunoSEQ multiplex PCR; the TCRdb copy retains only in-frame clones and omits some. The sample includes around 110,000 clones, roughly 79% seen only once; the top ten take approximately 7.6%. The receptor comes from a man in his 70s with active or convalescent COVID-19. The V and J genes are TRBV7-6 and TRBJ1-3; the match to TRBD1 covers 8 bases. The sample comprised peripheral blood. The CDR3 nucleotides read TGTGCCAGCAGCCCATGGACAGGGCTAGGAAACACCATATATTTT. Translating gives CASSPWTGLGNTIYF. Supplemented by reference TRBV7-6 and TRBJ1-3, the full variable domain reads GAGVSQSPRYKVTKRGQDVALRCDPISGHVSLYWYRQALGQGPEFLTYFNYEAQQDKSGLPNDRFSAERPEGSISTLTIQRTEQRDSAMYRCASSPWTGLGNTIYFGEGSWLTVV.